Sequencing of this T cell receptor (beta chain) was carried out in a study of T cell responses to AZD1222 COVID-19 vaccine. Study-level findings and limits: Baseline antibody screening turned up just a handful of seropositive AZD1222 recipients.

As concerns this clone: Its antigen remains unknown.

The CDR3 length is 15 residues. Germline V CDR1 and CDR2: LGHNA, YSLEER. V gave up 5 bases and J gave up 3 bases; unmatched junction bases: 7. TCRdb keeps only in-frame clones here, not all; method: immunoSEQ multiplex PCR. The repertoire consists of fewer than 110,000 clones, with 87% occurring once and the leading ten covering 3.5% to 4.5%. The sequence was collected from an adult in good health. The rearrangement joins TRBV4-3 to TRBJ2-7, with 10 bases identical to TRBD2. The specimen comprised peripheral blood, sampled on day 0 of AZD1222 vaccination. The CDR3 DNA reads TGCGCCAGCAGCGGAGGACTAGCGGATTTCTACGAGCAGTACTTC. This encodes CASSGGLADFYEQYF.